A selection of T cell receptor beta chains follows, all from one sample in a study of Graves' ophthalmopathy and Graves' hyperthyroidism. A single record per CDR3 protein comes from TCRdb applying MiXCR to the multiplex PCR reads. The table records about 500,000 distinct CDR3 sequences, about 40% of them present only once. Material for sequencing was peripheral blood or thyroid tissue (not recorded which). The receptors come from an adult man with Graves' hyperthyroidism. Both conserved end residues are part of each CDR3. A D gene is named only where the DNA matches it firmly. For some rows the clone size is stated as once, few or many, or as a class when expanded; others skip it.

D gene: TRBD2; V gene: TRBV10-3; J gene: TRBJ2-6; clone size: -; CDR3 protein: CAISDSQREVSGANVLTF; CDR3 DNA: TGTGCCATCAGTGATTCCCAGCGGGAGGTGTCTGGGGCCAACGTCCTGACTTTC
D gene: -; V gene: TRBV5-8; J gene: TRBJ2-7; clone size: many; CDR3 protein: CASSTPGGFRYEQYF; CDR3 DNA: TGTGCCAGCAGCACGCCTGGGGGCTTCAGGTACGAGCAGTACTTC
D gene: -; V gene: TRBV2; J gene: TRBJ1-5; clone size: few; CDR3 protein: CASSETGRQPQHF; CDR3 DNA: TGTGCCAGCAGTGAAACAGGGAGGCAGCCCCAGCATTTT
D gene: -; V gene: TRBV15; J gene: TRBJ1-6; clone size: many; CDR3 protein: CATSRDLGGASNSPLHF; CDR3 DNA: TGTGCCACCAGCAGAGATCTGGGGGGCGCCTCTAATTCACCCCTCCACTTT
D gene: -; V gene: TRBV6-6; J gene: TRBJ1-1; clone size: once; CDR3 protein: CASSFGRLNAEAFF; CDR3 DNA: TGTGCCAGCAGTTTCGGTAGGCTGAACGCTGAAGCTTTCTTT
D gene: -; V gene: TRBV20-1; J gene: TRBJ2-5; clone size: many; CDR3 protein: CSARVGGGPYQETQYF; CDR3 DNA: TGCAGTGCTAGAGTTGGTGGGGGGCCGTACCAAGAGACCCAGTACTTC
D gene: -; V gene: TRBV19; J gene: TRBJ1-2; clone size: many; CDR3 protein: CASSLGRGGYTF; CDR3 DNA: TGTGCCAGTAGTCTAGGACGTGGAGGCTACACCTTC
D gene: -; V gene: TRBV4-1; J gene: TRBJ2-7; clone size: many; CDR3 protein: CASSQGDRWEQYF; CDR3 DNA: TGCGCCAGCAGCCAAGGAGACAGGTGGGAGCAGTACTTC
D gene: -; V gene: TRBV7-8; J gene: TRBJ2-7; clone size: many; CDR3 protein: CASSQRGFDEQYF; CDR3 DNA: TGTGCCAGCAGCCAGCGAGGCTTCGATGAGCAGTACTTC
D gene: -; V gene: TRBV6-5; J gene: TRBJ1-5; clone size: many; CDR3 protein: CASSWGGINQPQHF; CDR3 DNA: TGTGCCAGCTCCTGGGGCGGAATCAATCAGCCCCAGCATTTT
D gene: -; V gene: TRBV24-1; J gene: TRBJ1-5; clone size: -; CDR3 protein: CATSDPLAGGGETQHF; CDR3 DNA: TGTGCCACCAGTGATCCCTTAGCGGGAGGAGGCGAGACCCAGCATTTT